This T cell receptor beta chain emerged from a study of blood T cell repertoires in COVID-19. The wider study: The cDNA or gDNA used as material had been derived from T cells, B-cell-depleted T cells, or PBMCs.

V shed 5 bases and J 9 bases; nucleotides not matched to a gene: 13. CDR1 is MNHEY and CDR2 is SMNVEV in the germline V gene (reference sequence). The CDR3 extends over 14 amino acids. Here immunoSEQ multiplex PCR was the method, and the copy in TCRdb shows in-frame clones only, minus some. Of tens of thousands of clones detected, about 86% appear once; the ten largest clones hold about 10%. This clone was picked up one time. Sequenced input: peripheral blood. The TCR originated in a human donor in a cohort sampled during active COVID-19. The V and J genes are TRBV27 and TRBJ2-7; 7 bases fit TRBD1. CDR3 protein: CASSPLQGKLVQYF. Written as DNA, the CDR3 is TGTGCCAGCAGTCCGCTACAGGGGAAGCTTGTGCAGTACTTC.